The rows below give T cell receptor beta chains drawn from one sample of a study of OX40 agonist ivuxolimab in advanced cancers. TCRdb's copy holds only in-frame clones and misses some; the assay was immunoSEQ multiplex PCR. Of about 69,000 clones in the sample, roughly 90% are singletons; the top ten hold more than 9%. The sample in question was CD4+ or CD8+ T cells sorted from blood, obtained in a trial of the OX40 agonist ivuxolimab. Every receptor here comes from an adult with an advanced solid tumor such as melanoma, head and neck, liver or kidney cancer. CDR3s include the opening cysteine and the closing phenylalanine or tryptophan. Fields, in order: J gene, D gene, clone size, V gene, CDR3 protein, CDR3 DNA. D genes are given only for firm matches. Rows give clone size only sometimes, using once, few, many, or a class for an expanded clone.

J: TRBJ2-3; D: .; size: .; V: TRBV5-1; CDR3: CASRESDGTDTQYF; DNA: TGCGCCAGCAGAGAAAGCGACGGGACAGATACGCAGTATTTT
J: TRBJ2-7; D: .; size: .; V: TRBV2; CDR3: CASSVVYEQYF; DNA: TGTGCCAGCAGTGTGGTTTACGAGCAGTACTTC
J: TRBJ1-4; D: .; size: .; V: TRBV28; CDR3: CASSPPAATGRGKLFF; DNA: TGTGCCAGCAGTCCACCCGCCGCTACAGGGCGAGGAAAACTGTTTTTT
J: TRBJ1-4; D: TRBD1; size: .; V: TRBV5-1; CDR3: CASSLQGVNEKLFF; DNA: TGCGCCAGCAGCTTACAGGGGGTTAATGAAAAACTGTTTTTT
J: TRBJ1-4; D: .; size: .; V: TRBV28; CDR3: CASSLPGRKGKLFF; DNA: TGTGCCAGCAGCCTACCGGGGAGGAAGGGAAAACTGTTTTTT
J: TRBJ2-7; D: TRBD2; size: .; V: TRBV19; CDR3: CASSRSGRGWWQYF; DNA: TGTGCCAGTAGTAGAAGCGGGAGAGGTTGGTGGCAGTACTTC
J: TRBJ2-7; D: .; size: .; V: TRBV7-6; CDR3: CASSPRTTYEQYF; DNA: TGTGCCAGCAGCCCACGGACAACCTACGAGCAGTACTTC
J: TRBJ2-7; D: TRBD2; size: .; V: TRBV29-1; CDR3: CSVPLGSSGRAGQYF; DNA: TGCAGCGTGCCCCTAGGGTCTAGCGGGAGAGCGGGGCAGTACTTC
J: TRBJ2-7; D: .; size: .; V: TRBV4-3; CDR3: CASSQISPVPPYEQYF; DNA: TGCGCCAGCAGCCAGATCAGCCCAGTTCCCCCCTACGAGCAGTACTTC
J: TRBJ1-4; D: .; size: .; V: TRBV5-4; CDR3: CASSTGRHEKLFF; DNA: TGTGCCAGCAGCACCGGCAGGCATGAAAAACTGTTTTTT
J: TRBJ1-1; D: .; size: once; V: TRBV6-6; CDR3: CASSYGDTEAFF; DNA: TGTGCCAGCAGTTACGGGGACACTGAAGCTTTCTTT
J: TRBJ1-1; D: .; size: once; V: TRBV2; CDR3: CASSDQVGTEAFF; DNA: TGTGCCAGCAGTGATCAGGTCGGTACTGAAGCTTTCTTT
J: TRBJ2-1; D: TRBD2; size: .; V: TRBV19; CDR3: CASSTSSSGSYEQFF; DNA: TGTGCCAGTAGTACCTCGAGTAGCGGGAGCTATGAGCAGTTCTTC
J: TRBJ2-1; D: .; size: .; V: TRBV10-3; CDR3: CAGSQSSYNEQFF; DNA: TGTGCTGGATCTCAGAGCTCCTACAATGAGCAGTTCTTC
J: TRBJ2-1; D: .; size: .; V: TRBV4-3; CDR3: CASSQGGRGYNEQFF; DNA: TGCGCCAGCAGCCAAGGGGGACGGGGGTACAATGAGCAGTTCTTC
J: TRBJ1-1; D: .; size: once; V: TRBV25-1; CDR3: CASRGSEAFF; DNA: TGTGCCAGCAGGGGGTCTGAAGCTTTCTTT